This paragraph covers one TCR beta chain sequence. What it binds is not known. This sample was taken from a study of CD8 T cells in Susac syndrome. RNA totalling roughly 0.45 to 1 ug underwent reverse transcription with random hexamers. Amplification of TCR beta CDR3 was carried out by immunoSEQ multiplex PCR, which covered 54 Vbeta and 13 Jbeta segments. TCRdb re-called the immunoSEQ multiplex PCR reads through MiXCR, storing one row per CDR3 protein. The sample shows approximately 230,000 distinct CDR3 sequences, around 93% of them seen only once. Study results and caveats: The study recognized that its TCR sequencing and HLA analysis covered a relatively small number of individuals.

The ends were cut back, 3 bases at V and 6 bases at J, with 14 bases in the middle. The CDR3 runs to 14 residues. V is TRBV12-3 or TRBV12-4 and J is TRBJ1-2; the D is unclear. The source material was CD4+ T cells from PBMCs. The sequence was collected from a human donor with multiple sclerosis. Written as DNA, the CDR3 is TGTGCCAGCAGTTTGTCCGGGATCAGGAATGGCTACACCTTC. Encoded protein: CASSLSGIRNGYTF.